This entry lists 21 T cell receptor beta chains sequenced from one sample in a study of blood T cell repertoires in COVID-19. Profiling relied on immunoSEQ multiplex PCR, and the TCRdb table lists in-frame clones only, not all of them. The sample has approximately 280,000 clones; 75% to 90% are singletons. The sample taken for sequencing was peripheral blood. The source of these receptors is a man aged 35-49 years with acute or convalescent COVID-19.

This clone was counted between two and nine times. The J gene is TRBJ1-2, the V gene TRBV6-6, with 10 positions matching TRBD1. The J segment lost 8 bases and the V segment lost 5 bases, leaving 8 bases of the junction unmatched. The CDR3 runs 14 residues. Germline loops: CDR1 MNHNY, CDR2 SVGAGI (reference sequence). The CDR3 nucleotides read TGTGCCAGCAGTCGCGGGACAGGGGAGAGAGGCTACACCTTC. It encodes CASSRGTGERGYTF.

The chain carries TRBV25-1 and TRBJ2-7; maybe TRBD2 (5 bases). This CDR3 is 14 amino acids long. CDR1 is MGHDK, CDR2 SYGVNS, per germline. Trimming shortened V by 2 bases and J by 5 bases, and 13 bases separated the two germline ends. The CDR3 protein is CASSEPGNLHEQYF. Written as DNA, the CDR3 is TGTGCCAGCAGTGAACCCGGGAACCTACACGAGCAGTACTTC.

The CDR3 coding sequence is TGCGCCAGCAGCCTACAGACAGGGTGGAGCACCGGGGAGCTGTTTTTT. It codes for CASSLQTGWSTGELFF. The rearrangement joins TRBV5-1 to TRBJ2-2; 7 nucleotides line up with TRBD1. The germline CDR1 and CDR2 sequences are SGHRS and YFSETQ. The CDR3 length is 16 residues. Losses at the gene ends were 4 bases for V and 4 bases for J; bases not matched to a gene: 10.

The chain recombines TRBV7-8 with TRBJ1-5, with TRBD1 matching over 8 bases. Trimming removed 5 bases from V and 1 base from J; junction bases left unmatched: 4. The CDR3 loop spans 15 amino acids. The germline V gene has CDR1 SGHVS and CDR2 FQNEAQ. The CDR3 here is CASSRQGSSNQPQHF. In DNA, the CDR3 is TGTGCCAGCAGCCGACAGGGGTCAAGCAATCAGCCCCAGCATTTT. The variable domain in full, with the rest retrieved from reference TRBV7-8 and TRBJ1-5, is GAGVSQSPRYKVAKRGQDVALRCDPISGHVSLFWYQQALGQGPEFLTYFQNEAQLDKSGLPSDRFFAERPEGSVSTLKIQRTQQEDSAVYLCASSRQGSSNQPQHFGDGTRLSIL.

In this sample, this clone turned up a few times. V and J are TRBV7-3 and TRBJ2-3; D is unresolved. Germline V gene sequence: CDR1 SGHTA, CDR2 FQGTGA. The CDR3 has 13 amino acids. V dropped 2 bases and J dropped 2 bases, with 5 bases sitting between them. The CDR3 nucleotides read TGTGCCAGCAGCTTAGACTTCACAGATACGCAGTATTTT. Translation gives CASSLDFTDTQYF.

The chain combines TRBV24-1 with TRBJ1-1; tentatively, D is TRBD1 (5 bases). The V and J ends lost 6 bases and 0 bases respectively, with 10 bases between them. The CDR3 loop spans 14 amino acids. Germline assignment: CDR1 KGHDR and CDR2 SFDVKD. The CDR3 is CATSRTGVNTEAFF. The CDR3 bases are TGTGCCACCAGTCGCACGGGGGTGAACACTGAAGCTTTCTTT.

This chain connects TRBV27 to TRBJ2-7; 7 bases are shared with TRBD1. From germline, CDR1 is MNHEY and CDR2 SMNVEV (reference sequence). This CDR3 region has 13 residues. J gave up 4 bases and V 5 bases, and 5 bases lay outside the gene matches. The CDR3 sequence is CASSPDRWYEQYF. CDR3 bases: TGTGCCAGCAGTCCGGACAGGTGGTACGAGCAGTACTTC.

The gene calls are TRBV6-4 and TRBJ1-6; D unclear. The ends were cut back, 5 bases at V and 3 bases at J, with 5 bases in the middle. The germline V gene encodes CDR1 MRHNA and CDR2 SNTAGT. The CDR3 length is 13 residues. For the CDR3, the DNA is TGTGCCAGCAGTCCCGTCTATAATTCACCCCTCCACTTT. Encoded protein: CASSPVYNSPLHF.

This chain joins TRBV24-1 and TRBJ2-2; 7 bases fit TRBD2. Germline V gene lookup returns CDR1 KGHDR and CDR2 SFDVKD. The CDR3 loop spans 15 amino acids. J gave up 3 bases and V 2 bases, and 2 bases lay outside the gene matches. CDR3 region: CATSDWGGDTGELFF. CDR3 nucleotides: TGTGCCACCAGTGATTGGGGGGGTGACACCGGGGAGCTGTTTTTT.

The V call is TRBV2, the J call TRBJ2-3; D uncertain. The CDR3 loop spans 12 amino acids. V was shortened by 3 bases and J by 2 bases, with 3 bases between the two germline ends. Germline lookup yields CDR1 SNHLY and CDR2 FYNNEI. The CDR3 spells CASSEYTDTQYF. The DNA for the CDR3 is TGTGCCAGCAGTGAGTACACAGATACGCAGTATTTT.

The J gene is TRBJ1-5, the V gene TRBV19; TRBD1 is a possible D gene (5 bases). The germline V gene has CDR1 LNHDA and CDR2 SQIVND (reference sequence). The germline V and J ends were trimmed by 10 bases and 11 bases, with 18 bases remaining between them. This CDR3 is built from 12 residues. CDR3 residues: CATGESRGAQHF. CDR3 DNA sequence: TGTGCCACGGGGGAGAGTCGGGGGGCCCAGCATTTT. The whole variable domain, filled in from reference TRBV19 and TRBJ1-5, reads DGGITQSPKYLFRKEGQNVTLSCEQNLNHDAMYWYRQDPGQGLRLIYYSQIVNDFQKGDIAEGYSVSREKKESFPLTVTSAQKNPTAFYLCATGESRGAQHFGDGTRLSIL.

CDR3 sequence reads: CASSLARGRTYEQYF. In nucleotides, the CDR3 is TGTGCCAGCAGCTTGGCCAGGGGCAGGACCTACGAGCAGTACTTC. The chain has TRBV5-5 and TRBJ2-7, with a weak D call TRBD1 (6 bases). Trimming took off 0 bases at V and 2 bases at J, with 12 bases between the two ends. This CDR3 region has 15 residues. The germline V gene encodes CDR1 SGHKS and CDR2 YYEKEE (reference sequence).

This clone was detected only once. The V call is TRBV19, the J call TRBJ2-1, with TRBD1 matching over 8 bases. Germline CDR1 is LNHDA and CDR2 is SQIVND (reference sequence). CDR3 length: 17 amino acids. Trimming at V came to 3 bases and at J to 6 bases, leaving 13 bases not matched to a gene. The CDR3 nucleotides are TGTGCCAGTAGTATTTCCCTCGACAGGGGAAAGTTCAATGAGCAGTTCTTC. It translates to CASSISLDRGKFNEQFF.

The chain is built from TRBV6-1 and TRBJ1-2; D is perhaps TRBD1 (5 bases). The CDR3 totals 14 residues. Germline loops: CDR1 MNHNS, CDR2 SASEGT. The ends were cut back, 2 bases at V and 1 base at J, with 8 bases in the middle. The CDR3 loop reads CASSEQGVNYGYTF. CDR3 coding DNA: TGTGCCAGCAGTGAACAAGGGGTTAACTATGGCTACACCTTC.

The chain uses TRBV5-1 and TRBJ2-1, with TRBD2 matching 12 bases. The length of the CDR3 is 16 residues. In germline, CDR1 is SGHRS, CDR2 YFSETQ. The ends lost 4 bases at V and 3 bases at J; junction bases unmatched: 5. CDR3 nucleotides: TGCGCCAGCAGCGTACTAGCGGGGGGTAACTACAATGAGCAGTTCTTC. It specifies CASSVLAGGNYNEQFF.

This clone was recorded once. The chain employs TRBV9 and TRBJ2-1; unclear D gene. The germline gives CDR1 SGDLS, CDR2 YYNGEE. V dropped 2 bases and J dropped 9 bases, with 18 bases sitting between them. This CDR3 spans 15 amino acids. In DNA, the CDR3 is TGTGCCAGCAGCGTCACCCCATCTATTGGAGCTGAGCAGTTCTTC. Translation gives CASSVTPSIGAEQFF.

Here the CDR3 reads CASSLRLAGGPIEETQYF. The CDR3 region has the DNA TGCGCCAGCAGCCTAAGACTAGCGGGGGGGCCGATAGAAGAGACCCAGTACTTC. This chain joins TRBV4-1 and TRBJ2-5, with 14 bases aligning to TRBD2. Trimming cost V 4 bases and J 3 bases; bases outside gene matches: 10. CDR3 length equals 18 residues. Germline loops: CDR1 MGHRA, CDR2 YSYEKL.

The rearrangement uses TRBV2 and TRBJ2-1, with 11 bases matching TRBD2. V lost 2 bases, J lost 10 bases, and 1 base stayed unmatched. The CDR3 runs 13 residues. CDR1 is SNHLY and CDR2 is FYNNEI in the germline V gene. Written as DNA, the CDR3 is TGTGCCAGCAGTGAAAGACTAGCGGGAGAGCAGTTCTTC. Amino acid sequence: CASSERLAGEQFF.

The rearrangement links TRBV2 to TRBJ2-7; the D gene is possibly TRBD2 (6 bases). Trimming stripped 4 bases from V and 2 bases from J, with 18 bases between. Germline V gene sequence: CDR1 SNHLY, CDR2 FYNNEI. This CDR3 is built from 16 residues. CDR3 sequence: CASSGRGTQSPYEQYF. The CDR3 DNA reads TGTGCCAGCAGTGGGCGCGGGACTCAAAGTCCCTACGAGCAGTACTTC.

This chain connects TRBV5-1 to TRBJ1-2, with no clear D. CDR1 is SGHRS and CDR2 is YFSETQ in the germline V gene. The CDR3 has 14 residues. V shed 1 base and J shed 0 bases, with 7 bases lying between them. CDR3 sequence: CASSLQDSNYGYTF. Here the CDR3 DNA reads TGCGCCAGCAGCTTGCAGGATTCTAACTATGGCTACACCTTC.

This chain uses TRBV4-1 with TRBJ1-3; D possibly corresponds to TRBD1 (5 bases). Trimming removed 0 bases at V and 4 bases at J, with 13 bases between. This CDR3 is built from 16 residues. The V gene's germline CDR1 is MGHRA and CDR2 YSYEKL. CDR3 region: CASSQEGLLLGNTIYF. DNA for the CDR3: TGCGCCAGCAGCCAAGAGGGACTGCTCTTGGGAAACACCATATATTTT.